The 6 T cell receptor beta chains below all came from one sample that was sequenced in a study of cytomegalovirus exposure and HLA in healthy donors. The PCR contained 60 Vbeta and 13 Jbeta primers. Produced via immunoSEQ multiplex PCR; TCRdb's table is partial and in-frame only. The sample gives some 170,000 clones, roughly 79% of which show up once; 6% to 7% is in the top ten. Sequencing used PBMCs. The receptors shown here come from a man between 35 and 55 years old in good health and CMV-seropositive.

The chain couples TRBV29-1 to TRBJ2-1; 12 bases match TRBD2. The trim removed 5 bases at V and 5 bases at J, leaving 16 bases unmatched. The length of the CDR3 is 18 residues. Germline V lookup: CDR1 SQVTM, CDR2 ANQGSEA. The CDR3 protein is CSVLKGLTSGSSDNEQFF. CDR3 in DNA: TGCAGCGTTCTGAAGGGGCTGACTAGCGGGAGTAGTGACAATGAGCAGTTCTTC.

V is TRBV7-3 and J is TRBJ2-7; 10 bases match TRBD2. This CDR3 comprises 15 residues. Germline V lookup: CDR1 SGHTA, CDR2 FQGTGA. Germline trimming cut 5 bases from V and 0 bases from J; bases unmatched to any gene: 4. This chain's CDR3 is CASSLLAGVSYEQYF. As DNA, the CDR3 is TGTGCCAGCAGCCTGCTAGCGGGGGTCTCCTACGAGCAGTACTTC.

A remark on this clone: The junction differs from germline at one of its ends, possibly a read error. This sequence joins TRBV5-1 and TRBJ2-6; perhaps TRBD1 as D (5 bases). Germline lookup yields CDR1 SGHRS and CDR2 YFSETQ. The CDR3 runs to 14 residues. The CDR3 spells CASSLRSGANGLTF. The CDR3 coding sequence is TGCGCCAGCAGCTTGAGGTCTGGGGCCAACGGCCTGACTTTC.

The chain employs TRBV2 and TRBJ2-1; 8 positions match TRBD2. The CDR3 sequence is 15 residues long. Trimming cost V 3 bases and J 15 bases; bases outside gene matches: 16. Germline V lookup: CDR1 SNHLY, CDR2 FYNNEI. The CDR3 coding sequence is TGTGCCAGCAGTGATGCCGGATCCGGGTGGACTAGCCCGTTCTTC. This encodes CASSDAGSGWTSPFF.

This clone was observed once. The chain is built from TRBV6-5 and TRBJ1-4; 8 nucleotides line up with TRBD1. With V trimmed by 7 bases and J by 8 bases, 6 bases remained unmatched. CDR1 and CDR2 from the germline V gene are MNHEY and SVGAGI. The CDR3 is 13 amino acids. The CDR3, as DNA: TGTGCCAGCACTAAGACAGGGGTAGAAAAACTGTTTTTT. It codes for CASTKTGVEKLFF.

The chain employs TRBV5-6 and TRBJ2-2, with TRBD2 as a possible D gene (6 bases). The CDR3 sequence is 14 residues long. Per the germline V gene, CDR1 is SGHDT and CDR2 is YYEEEE. Trimming stripped 4 bases from V and 6 bases from J, with 13 bases between. The CDR3 region is CASSILLAAGELFF. The CDR3 coding sequence is TGTGCCAGCAGCATCCTACTAGCCGCCGGGGAGCTGTTTTTT. The entire variable domain, with the rest obtained from reference TRBV5-6 and TRBJ2-2, is as follows: DAGVTQSPTHLIKTRGQQVTLRCSPKSGHDTVSWYQQALGQGPQFIFQYYEEEERQRGNFPDRFSGHQFPNYSSELNVNALLLGDSALYLCASSILLAAGELFFGEGSRLTVL.